The rows below give T cell receptor beta chains drawn from one sample of a study of response to subunit inactivated influenza vaccine. TCRdb processed the RT-PCR reads anew with MiXCR; each CDR3 protein has one entry. This sample has more than 550,000 distinct CDR3 sequences, with about an eighth found just once. This specimen consisted of PBMCs from blood, obtained on the day of vaccination. The receptors originated from a man aged 45-65 years who received an inactivated influenza vaccine. CDR3s include the opening cysteine and the closing phenylalanine or tryptophan. The D gene is left open where the match is weak. Not all rows give a size; the values are once, few, many and, for expanded clones, a class.

CDR3nt | CDR3aa | j_gene | abundance | d_gene | v_gene
TGTGCCAGCAGCCAAGATAAGGGGGCGCGTAATTCACCCCTCCACTTT | CASSQDKGARNSPLHF | TRBJ1-6 | few | TRBD1 | TRBV4-2
TGTGCCAGCAGTTTCCTCCCGGCAGGGTTAGATTCACCCCTCCACTTT | CASSFLPAGLDSPLHF | TRBJ1-6 | few | - | TRBV6-5
TGTGCCAGCAGACGACCGACAGGTGGAGCTTTCTTT | CASRRPTGGAFF | TRBJ1-1 | few | - | TRBV12-3/TRBV12-4
TGTGCCAGCAGCCTACGTATTCTCCGGGACAGGGCCCCAGATACGCAGTATTTT | CASSLRILRDRAPDTQYF | TRBJ2-3 | few | TRBD1 | TRBV11-1
TGCGCCAGCAAACGGGATACGAACACCGGGGAGCTGTTTTTT | CASKRDTNTGELFF | TRBJ2-2 | many | - | TRBV5-1
TGTGCCAGCAAGACGCTGTACAGAGCGAACACCGGGGAGCTGTTTTTT | CASKTLYRANTGELFF | TRBJ2-2 | many | - | TRBV12-3/TRBV12-4
TGTGCCAGCAGCTTTGGAGGGGCATTTCGCTCTGGGGCCAACGTCCTGACTTTC | CASSFGGAFRSGANVLTF | TRBJ2-6 | many | - | TRBV11-1
TGTGCCAGTAGGAGACAAACAGGGGGGCCTACAGATACGCAGTATTTT | CASRRQTGGPTDTQYF | TRBJ2-3 | - | TRBD1 | TRBV19
TGTGCCAGCAGCTTAGTGGGGGCAACTAATGAAAAACTGTTTTTT | CASSLVGATNEKLFF | TRBJ1-4 | many | - | TRBV7-9
TGTGCCAGCAGCTTAGCGGTAGGAGTAGCCGCGAACACTGAAGCTTTCTTT | CASSLAVGVAANTEAFF | TRBJ1-1 | few | - | TRBV7-8
TGCAGTAAAGGGGCCCAACACAGGGGAACGCAGTATTTT | CSKGAQHRGTQYF | TRBJ2-3 | many | TRBD1 | TRBV20-1
TGCAGTGCCCGTCGGGACAGTAAACAAGAGACCCAGTACTTC | CSARRDSKQETQYF | TRBJ2-5 | many | TRBD1 | TRBV20-1
TGTGCCAGCAGTGGCCGAGGACCGGGAATAAATCAGCCCCAGCATTTT | CASSGRGPGINQPQHF | TRBJ1-5 | few | - | TRBV6-1
TGTGCCAGCAGTTTACTCAGGTTTAGATATAACACCGGGGAGCTGTTTTTT | CASSLLRFRYNTGELFF | TRBJ2-2 | - | - | TRBV28
TGTGCCAGCCCCCTGCCCACTAGCGGGAGCGGGAAGACCCAGTACTTC | CASPLPTSGSGKTQYF | TRBJ2-5 | - | TRBD2 | TRBV9
TGTGCCAGCCACAACGAGGGGCTCCCCTACGAGCAGTACTTC | CASHNEGLPYEQYF | TRBJ2-7 | few | - | TRBV6-1
TGTGCCAGCAGCTTAGGGCCCGACTGGTTGGAAGATACGCAGTATTTT | CASSLGPDWLEDTQYF | TRBJ2-3 | many | - | TRBV7-9
TGCGCCAGCAGCTTGGTGGGGGAAGAGACCCAGTACTTC | CASSLVGEETQYF | TRBJ2-5 | many | - | TRBV5-1
TGTGCCAGCAGTTACTCGACAGGGTGGTCAAATCAGCCCCAGCATTTT | CASSYSTGWSNQPQHF | TRBJ1-5 | few | TRBD1 | TRBV6-2/TRBV6-3
TGTGCCTTCAGTTGGGGGACTAGCGGGAGGGAGAAACTCTACGAGCAGTACTTC | CAFSWGTSGREKLYEQYF | TRBJ2-7 | - | TRBD2 | TRBV12-3/TRBV12-4
TGTGCCAGCACCCAAAGGGCCAGTGGTTCACCCCTCCACTTT | CASTQRASGSPLHF | TRBJ1-6 | many | - | TRBV12-3/TRBV12-4
TGTGCCAGCAGCTCCCCCCACTGGGAGCCTGAAGCTTTCTTT | CASSSPHWEPEAFF | TRBJ1-1 | - | - | TRBV6-2/TRBV6-3
TGTGCCAGCAGATCGACAGGGATAGGGGATACGCAGTATTTT | CASRSTGIGDTQYF | TRBJ2-3 | - | TRBD1 | TRBV28
TGCAGCGTTGACCAGACGAAAGCTAACTATGGCTACACCTTC | CSVDQTKANYGYTF | TRBJ1-2 | - | - | TRBV29-1
TGTGCCAGCAGCTCGACAGGGGACAATGAGCAGTTCTTC | CASSSTGDNEQFF | TRBJ2-1 | few | TRBD1 | TRBV7-9
TGTGCCTCCAACCCAGGGTCAGTTAGTAATTCACCCCTCCACTTT | CASNPGSVSNSPLHF | TRBJ1-6 | - | - | TRBV10-3
TGTGCCAGCAGCCAAGTGACAGGGGAGGACACCATATATTTT | CASSQVTGEDTIYF | TRBJ1-3 | - | TRBD1 | TRBV4-2
TGTGCCAGCAGCCCGGCGGCGGGCCGGGCGAGTGGAAACACCATATATTTT | CASSPAAGRASGNTIYF | TRBJ1-3 | - | - | TRBV5-5
TGTGCCACCAGTGACAGGGGATACGAGACCCAGTACTTC | CATSDRGYETQYF | TRBJ2-5 | few | - | TRBV24-1
TGTGCCAGCAGTCAAGGAACTAAAGAGACCCAGTACTTC | CASSQGTKETQYF | TRBJ2-5 | few | - | TRBV14
TGCAGCGTTGAAGATAGACGGCAAGACGGGGAGCTGTTTTTT | CSVEDRRQDGELFF | TRBJ2-2 | - | - | TRBV29-1
TGCAGCGTGGGACGGACCCAAGAGACCCAGTACTTC | CSVGRTQETQYF | TRBJ2-5 | many | - | TRBV29-1
TGCGCCAGCAGCCAAGGCTCAGGGTCTATCGGCTACACCTTC | CASSQGSGSIGYTF | TRBJ1-2 | few | - | TRBV4-3
TGCAGTGCCTCAGGAGGGTCCGGGAACACTGAAGCTTTCTTT | CSASGGSGNTEAFF | TRBJ1-1 | - | - | TRBV20-1
TGTGCTAGCAGCTCCACGGAAAGCGGGGGCCTCCAAGAGACCCAGTACTTC | CASSSTESGGLQETQYF | TRBJ2-5 | - | TRBD2 | TRBV7-7